The source of this TCR beta chain is a study of blood T cells in healthy people across ages. As concerns this clonotype: Its antigen is unknown.

Study-level points and caveats: Aged donors had fewer naive CD4+ cells and lower diversity than long-lived donors. Age brought a roughly linear fall in TCR beta diversity measured per million T cells.

Trimming took off 3 bases at V and 0 bases at J, with 12 bases between the two ends. Germline V CDR1 and CDR2: KGHSH, LQKENI. The CDR3 contains 16 residues. With a J-beta primer mix and a sample-barcoded 5' primer, a second PCR ran about 7 to 11 cycles. TCRdb re-derived calls from the 5' RACE reads in MiXCR, one entry per CDR3 protein. The sample includes 1,300,000 or so distinct CDR3 sequences, around 59% of them seen just once. The source material was blood. This receptor was obtained from a man aged 18 to 30 in good health. The rearrangement uses TRBV18 and TRBJ2-1; D possibly uses TRBD1 or TRBD2 (5 bases each). In DNA form, the CDR3 reads TGTGCCAGCTCACCGAGTGGGGGAAACTCCTACAATGAGCAGTTCTTC. It codes for CASSPSGGNSYNEQFF.